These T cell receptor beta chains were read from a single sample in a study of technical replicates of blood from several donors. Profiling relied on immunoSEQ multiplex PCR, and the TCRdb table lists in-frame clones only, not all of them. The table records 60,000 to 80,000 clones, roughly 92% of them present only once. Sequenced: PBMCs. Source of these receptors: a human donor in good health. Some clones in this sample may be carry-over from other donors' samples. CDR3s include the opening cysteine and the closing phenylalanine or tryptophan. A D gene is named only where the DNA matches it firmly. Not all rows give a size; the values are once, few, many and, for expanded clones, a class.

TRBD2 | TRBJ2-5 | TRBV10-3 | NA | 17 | TGTGCCATCACCGAGTCGTCCCTTACTAGCGGGAGGGAGACCCAGTACTTC | CAITESSLTSGRETQYF
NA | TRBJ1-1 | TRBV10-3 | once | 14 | TGTGCCATCAAATATACAGGGTCCCAAACTGAAGCTTTCTTT | CAIKYTGSQTEAFF
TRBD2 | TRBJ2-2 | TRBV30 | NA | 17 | TGTGCCTGGACCAACGGCGGGACTAGCGGGAACACCGGGGAGCTGTTTTTT | CAWTNGGTSGNTGELFF
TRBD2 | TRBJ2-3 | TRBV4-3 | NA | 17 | TGCGCCAGCAGCCAAGATAGAGCGGGAGGTCCGGTAGATACGCAGTATTTT | CASSQDRAGGPVDTQYF
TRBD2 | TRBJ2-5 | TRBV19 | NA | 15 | TGTGCCAGTAGTATGGAAGCGGGGAAGGGAGAGACCCAGTACTTC | CASSMEAGKGETQYF
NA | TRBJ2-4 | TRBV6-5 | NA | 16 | TGTGCCAGCAGTTACGGTTTTGGGGGCGCTTCGGACATTCAGTACTTC | CASSYGFGGASDIQYF
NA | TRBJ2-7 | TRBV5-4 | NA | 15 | TGTGCCAGCAGCCCGGAGGGCCTCGGGTTAAGGGAGCAGTACTTC | CASSPEGLGLREQYF
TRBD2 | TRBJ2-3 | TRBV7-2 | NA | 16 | TGTGCCAGCAGCTTAGCGCTAGCGGGGGGGACAGATACGCAGTATTTT | CASSLALAGGTDTQYF
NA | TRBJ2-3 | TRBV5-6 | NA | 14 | TGTGCCAGCAGCAAAAGCTCGGGGGCAGATACGCAGTATTTT | CASSKSSGADTQYF
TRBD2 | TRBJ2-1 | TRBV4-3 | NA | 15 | TGCGCCAGCAGCCACCTTAGCGGGGGGAGGAATGAGCAGTTCTTC | CASSHLSGGRNEQFF
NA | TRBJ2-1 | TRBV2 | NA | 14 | TGTGCCAGCATTGTCCCGGGTCCCTACAATGAGCAGTTCTTC | CASIVPGPYNEQFF
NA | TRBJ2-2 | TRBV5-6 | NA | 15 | TGTGCCAGCAGTTTGGATGGGCCGAACACCGGGGAGCTGTTTTTT | CASSLDGPNTGELFF
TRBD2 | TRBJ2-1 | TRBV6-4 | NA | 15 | TGTGCCAGCAGTGACGGGAGCGGGGGGGCAAATGAGCAGTTCTTC | CASSDGSGGANEQFF
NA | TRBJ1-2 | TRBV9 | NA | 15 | TGTGCCAGCAGCGTATTGGAAGGACCCGGAGGCGGCTACACCTTC | CASSVLEGPGGGYTF
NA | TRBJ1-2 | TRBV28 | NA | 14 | TGTGCCAGCAACGTAGGGGCCACGGGCTATGGCTACACCTTC | CASNVGATGYGYTF
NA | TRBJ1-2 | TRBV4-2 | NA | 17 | TGTGCCAGCAGCCAAGATCCCACAGGCACTCCTGTCTATGGCTACACCTTC | CASSQDPTGTPVYGYTF
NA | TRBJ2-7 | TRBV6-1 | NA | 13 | TGTGCCAGCAGGGACACCAACTCCTACGAGCAGTACTTC | CASRDTNSYEQYF
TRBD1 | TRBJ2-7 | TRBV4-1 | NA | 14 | TGCGCCAGCAGCCACTCGGACAGGCCCTACGAGCAGTACTTC | CASSHSDRPYEQYF
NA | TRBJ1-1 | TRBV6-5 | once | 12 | TGTGCCAGCAGTGCGACTTACACTGAAGCTTTCTTT | CASSATYTEAFF
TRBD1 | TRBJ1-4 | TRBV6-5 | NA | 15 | TGTGCCAGCAGAAATCGACAGGGCTTACCCGAAAAACTGTTTTTT | CASRNRQGLPEKLFF
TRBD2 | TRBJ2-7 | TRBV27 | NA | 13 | TGTGCCAGCAGGTCTAGCGGGATGTACGAGCAGTACTTC | CASRSSGMYEQYF
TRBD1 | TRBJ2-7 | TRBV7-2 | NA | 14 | TGTGCCAGCAGCTTTATTGGGACAGGGAACGAGCAGTACTTC | CASSFIGTGNEQYF
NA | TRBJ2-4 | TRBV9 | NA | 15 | TGTGCCAGCAGCGTAGGAACAGGGAAGGGGAACATTCAGTACTTC | CASSVGTGKGNIQYF
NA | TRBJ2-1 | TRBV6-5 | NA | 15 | TGTGCCAGCAGTTACGTGGGAGCCTTTCGCGGTGAGCAGTTCTTC | CASSYVGAFRGEQFF
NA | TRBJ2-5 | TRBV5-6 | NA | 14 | TGTGCCAGCAGCTGGGGAGGAACGGGGGAGACCCAGTACTTC | CASSWGGTGETQYF
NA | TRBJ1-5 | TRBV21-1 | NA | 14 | TGTGCCAGCAGAGACAGGGGTGGAAATCAGCCCCAGCATTTT | CASRDRGGNQPQHF
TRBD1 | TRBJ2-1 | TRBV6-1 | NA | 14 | TGTGCCAGCAGCCGACAGGGGTCCTACAATGAGCAGTTCTTC | CASSRQGSYNEQFF
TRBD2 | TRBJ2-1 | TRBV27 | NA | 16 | TGTGCCAGCAGCTCGTTGGCGGGGGTGGGCTACAATGAGCAGTTCTTC | CASSSLAGVGYNEQFF
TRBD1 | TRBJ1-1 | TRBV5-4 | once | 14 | TGTGCCAGCAGCGGAGACAGGGTGGCCACTGAAGCTTTCTTT | CASSGDRVATEAFF
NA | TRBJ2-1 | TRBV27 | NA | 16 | TGTGCCAGCAGTTTAGTAGGCAGGGTGTCCTACAATGAGCAGTTCTTC | CASSLVGRVSYNEQFF
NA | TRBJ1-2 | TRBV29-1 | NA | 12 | TGCAGCGTCGAACGTACGACTGGTGGCTACACCTTC | CSVERTTGGYTF
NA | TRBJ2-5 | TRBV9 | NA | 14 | TGTGCCAGCAGCGTAGATCTCCACCGGGAGACCCAGTACTTC | CASSVDLHRETQYF
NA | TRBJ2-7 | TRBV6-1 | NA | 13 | TGTGCCAGCAGTGAATGGGGGCCCTACGAGCAGTACTTC | CASSEWGPYEQYF
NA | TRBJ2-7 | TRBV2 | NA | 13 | TGTGCCAGGGGGGGGCTGTCTATCTACGAGCAGTACTTC | CARGGLSIYEQYF
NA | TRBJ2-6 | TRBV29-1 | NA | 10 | TGCAGCCACGACTCCAACGTCCTGACTTTC | CSHDSNVLTF
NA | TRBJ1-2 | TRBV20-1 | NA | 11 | TGCAGTGCTAGAGACGGGGATGGCTACACCTTC | CSARDGDGYTF
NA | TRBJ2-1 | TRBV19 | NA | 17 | TGTGCCAGTAGTATAGATGCTCCAGGGGCAGCCTACAATGAGCAGTTCTTC | CASSIDAPGAAYNEQFF
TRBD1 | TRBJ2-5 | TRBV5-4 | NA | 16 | TGTGCCAGCAGCTCCCCAGGACAGGGTAGGGCAGAGACCCAGTACTTC | CASSSPGQGRAETQYF
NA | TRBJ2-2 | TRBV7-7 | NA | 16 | TGTGCCAGCAGCTTACTGACAAGCACGAACACCGGGGAGCTGTTTTTT | CASSLLTSTNTGELFF
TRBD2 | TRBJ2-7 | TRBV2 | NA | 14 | TGTGCCGCCCGGGGAGTAGCGGGAGTTTACGAGCAGTACTTC | CAARGVAGVYEQYF
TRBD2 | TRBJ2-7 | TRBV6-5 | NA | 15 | TGTGCCAGCAGTTACAGCGGGGGGTTAGTCTACGAGCAGTACTTC | CASSYSGGLVYEQYF
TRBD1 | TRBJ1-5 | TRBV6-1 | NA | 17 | TGTGCCAGCAGTGACTTTGGGTCAGGGGGGAGCAATCAGCCCCAGCATTTT | CASSDFGSGGSNQPQHF
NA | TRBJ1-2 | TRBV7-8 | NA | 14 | TGTGCCAGCAGCCCCTCGCAAGGGGTGGGCGGCTACACCTTC | CASSPSQGVGGYTF
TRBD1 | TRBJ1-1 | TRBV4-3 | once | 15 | TGCGCCAGCAGCCAAGGACCTGACAGGGCCACTGAAGCTTTCTTT | CASSQGPDRATEAFF
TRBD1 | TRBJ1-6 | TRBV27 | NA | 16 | TGTGCCAGCAGTTTCCGGGACAGGGGCGTTAATTCACCCCTCCACTTT | CASSFRDRGVNSPLHF
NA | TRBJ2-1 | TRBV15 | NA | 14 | TGTGCCACCAGCAGAGCAACAGGGTACAATGAGCAGTTCTTC | CATSRATGYNEQFF
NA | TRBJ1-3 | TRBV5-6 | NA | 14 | TGTGCCAGCAGCCCGTGGACGGGGGGAAACACCATATATTTT | CASSPWTGGNTIYF
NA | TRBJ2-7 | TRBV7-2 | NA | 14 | TGTGCCAGCAGCTTAGGGATGCGGGCCTACGAGCAGTACTTC | CASSLGMRAYEQYF
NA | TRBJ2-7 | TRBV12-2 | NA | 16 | TGTGCAAGTCGCTTAGGGGTGGGGAGAAGCTCCTACGAGCAGTACTTC | CASRLGVGRSSYEQYF
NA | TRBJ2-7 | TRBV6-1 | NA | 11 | TGTGCCAGCAGTGAAGTAAACGAGCAGTACTTC | CASSEVNEQYF
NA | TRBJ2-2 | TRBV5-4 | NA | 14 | TGTGCCAGCAGCGGAGGCTGGGTCTCCGGGGAGCTGTTTTTT | CASSGGWVSGELFF
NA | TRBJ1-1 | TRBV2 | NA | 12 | TGTGCCAGCATGAAGGGAGGCAGGGAAGCTTTCTTT | CASMKGGREAFF
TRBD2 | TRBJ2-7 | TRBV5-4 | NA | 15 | TGTGCCAGCAGCTTATTAGAAGCGGGAGTTGGCGGGCAGTACTTC | CASSLLEAGVGGQYF
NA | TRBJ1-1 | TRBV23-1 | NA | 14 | TGCGCCAGCAGTCAATCGGGGGGGAACACTGAAGCTTTCTTT | CASSQSGGNTEAFF
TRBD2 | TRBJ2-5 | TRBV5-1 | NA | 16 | TGCGCCAGCTCCCTAGCGGGGGGTCTTTCCCAAGAGACCCAGTACTTC | CASSLAGGLSQETQYF